This entry lists 28 T cell receptor beta chains sequenced from one sample in a study of shared clonotypes between healthy human individuals. The data were produced by immunoSEQ multiplex PCR, yet TCRdb's version contains in-frame clones alone and is incomplete. The table shows some 2,000,000 clones, with 85% to 95% occurring only once. Sequencing was carried out using naive CD4+ T cells sorted from blood. Subset here: CD45RA+ positively selected. Receptors originate from a man between 18 and 29 years old in good health.

The V gene is TRBV10-3, the J gene TRBJ1-1; D is uncertain. V dropped 3 bases and J dropped 6 bases, with 11 bases sitting between them. Germline assignment: CDR1 ENHRY and CDR2 SYGVKD. The length of the CDR3 is 13 residues. CDR3 in amino acids: CAISDRTTSEAFF. The CDR3 DNA reads as TGTGCCATCAGTGACAGGACTACCTCTGAAGCTTTCTTT.

The V gene is TRBV5-4, the J gene TRBJ1-4; the D gene is possibly TRBD1 (5 bases). Germline V gives CDR1 SGHNT, CDR2 YYREEE (reference sequence). The CDR3 extends over 14 amino acids. Trimming left V 2 bases short and J 7 bases short, with 12 bases between. In nucleotides, the CDR3 is TGTGCCAGCAGCTTAAAGGGGCCGGGTGAAAAACTGTTTTTT. It codes for CASSLKGPGEKLFF.

This chain connects TRBV29-1 to TRBJ2-7, with 8 nucleotides matching TRBD2. The V segment lost 4 bases and the J segment 6 bases; nucleotides outside the gene matches: 5. Germline CDR1 SQVTM, CDR2 ANQGSEA. The CDR3 runs 12 residues. The CDR3 DNA is TGCAGCGTTGGTACGGGAGGGTCCGAGCAGTACTTC. Its translation is CSVGTGGSEQYF.

This clone was recorded once. At the DNA level, this CDR3 is encoded by other sequences in the same sample as well. This chain connects TRBV6-5 to TRBJ2-7, with D possibly TRBD1 on 5 matching bases. In germline, CDR1 is MNHEY, CDR2 SVGAGI. Trimming cost V 0 bases and J 4 bases, with 10 bases left between them. The CDR3 is made up of 14 amino acids. The CDR3 DNA reads as TGTGCCAGCAGTTACTCAAGGGGTGGGTACGAGCAGTACTTC. It is translated as CASSYSRGGYEQYF.

The chain uses TRBV18 and TRBJ1-3, with 8 positions matching TRBD1. V trimming: 6 bases; J trimming: 2 bases; junction bases outside the gene matches: 12. CDR1 is KGHSH and CDR2 is LQKENI in the germline V gene. The CDR3 length is 17 residues. As DNA, the CDR3 is TGTGCCAGCTCGCCTACAGCACCAGGGGGCCCTGGAAACACCATATATTTT. Translation: CASSPTAPGGPGNTIYF.

Of note for this clone: The sample carries other DNA sequences with the same CDR3. The rearrangement links TRBV7-9 to TRBJ1-2, with D unresolved. Trimming cost V 1 base and J 4 bases, with 4 bases left between them. CDR1 and CDR2 from the germline V gene are SEHNR and FQNEAQ (reference sequence). The CDR3 is made up of 12 amino acids. In DNA form, the CDR3 reads TGTGCCAGCAGCTTAGACAGCTATGGCTACACCTTC. Protein product: CASSLDSYGYTF.

This chain uses TRBV18 with TRBJ1-2; 7 nucleotides line up with TRBD1. This CDR3 spans 16 amino acids. CDR1 and CDR2 (germline): KGHSH, LQKENI. Trimming removed 3 bases from V and 3 bases from J; junction bases left unmatched: 10. The CDR3 here is CASSPRDSLVDYGYTF. The CDR3 region has the DNA TGTGCCAGCTCACCTAGGGACAGCTTAGTAGACTATGGCTACACCTTC.

This chain links TRBV7-9 with TRBJ2-3, with TRBD1 identical over 8 bases. Germline-derived CDR1 and CDR2 are SEHNR and FQNEAQ (reference sequence). Germline trimming cut 0 bases from V and 7 bases from J; bases unmatched to any gene: 9. The CDR3 is 16 amino acids. CDR3 in DNA: TGTGCCAGCAGCTTAGCCACGTCAGGGGGCCATCATACGCAGTATTTT. This encodes CASSLATSGGHHTQYF.

This chain links TRBV20-1 with TRBJ2-1; 8 bases line up with TRBD2. Germline CDR1 is DFQATT and CDR2 is SNEGSKA (reference sequence). The length of the CDR3 is 11 residues. Trimming cost V 1 base and J 10 bases; bases outside gene matches: 0. The CDR3, as DNA: TGCAGTGCTAGAGCGGGAGGGGAGCAGTTCTTC. Translated, it gives CSARAGGEQFF.

The CDR3 is CASSAGHRFTDTQYF. The CDR3 nucleotides read TGTGCCAGCAGCGCAGGACACCGGTTCACAGATACGCAGTATTTT. V is TRBV7-9 and J is TRBJ2-3, with a weak D call TRBD1 (5 bases). CDR3 length: 15 amino acids. Trimming took 5 bases from V and 2 from J, leaving 14 bases between them. From germline, CDR1 is SEHNR and CDR2 FQNEAQ (reference sequence).

The V call is TRBV10-3, the J call TRBJ1-1; D is possibly TRBD1 (6 bases). Trimming pared 6 bases from V and 4 bases from J, leaving 18 bases between. The germline V gene has CDR1 ENHRY and CDR2 SYGVKD. The CDR3 extends over 15 amino acids. The CDR3 sequence is CAISGGSGVGTEAFF. CDR3 coding DNA: TGTGCCATCAGCGGGGGTTCAGGGGTCGGCACTGAAGCTTTCTTT.

The rearrangement links TRBV10-2 to TRBJ1-2; 12 nucleotides line up with TRBD1. J was trimmed by 10 bases and V by 7 bases; bases with no gene match: 4. Germline CDR1 reads WSHSY; CDR2 reads SAAADI. The CDR3 extends over 12 amino acids. In DNA form, the CDR3 reads TGCGCCAGCAAACAGGGACAGGGGGCCTACACCTTC. Translated, it gives CASKQGQGAYTF.

Comment on this clone: Other DNA sequences in this sample translate to the same CDR3. The rearrangement links TRBV6-5 to TRBJ2-7, with no clear D. V dropped 1 base and J dropped 7 bases, with 5 bases sitting between them. Germline V gene lookup returns CDR1 MNHEY and CDR2 SVGAGI. CDR3 length: 11 residues. The CDR3 sequence is CASSYLSEQYF. The CDR3 DNA is TGTGCCAGCAGTTACTTGTCAGAGCAGTACTTC.

This chain joins TRBV19 and TRBJ1-2, with 9 bases fitting TRBD1. Per the germline V gene, CDR1 is LNHDA and CDR2 is SQIVND (reference sequence). Trimming cost V 5 bases and J 4 bases; bases outside gene matches: 11. The CDR3 sequence is 16 residues long. The CDR3: CASSELTRDRAYGYTF. For the CDR3, the DNA is TGTGCCAGTAGTGAACTGACCCGGGACAGGGCCTATGGCTACACCTTC.

The rearrangement joins TRBV5-8 to TRBJ1-5; TRBD1 aligns across 7 bases. Germline CDR1 SGHTS, CDR2 YDEGEE. The CDR3 has 15 residues. V gave up 3 bases and J gave up 5 bases; unmatched junction bases: 8. The CDR3 nucleotides read TGTGCCAGCAGCTCCACCGGGACAGTATATCAGCCCCAGCATTTT. Translating gives CASSSTGTVYQPQHF. Full variable domain (remainder filled in from reference TRBV5-8 and TRBJ1-5): EAGVTQSPTHLIKTRGQQATLRCSPISGHTSVYWYQQALGLGLQFLLWYDEGEERNRGNFPPRFSGRQFPNYSSELNVNALELEDSALYLCASSSTGTVYQPQHFGDGTRLSIL.

In the case of this clone: Likely a read error: the CDR3 ends without its conserved phenylalanine or tryptophan. The DNA is left out, because the CDR3 cannot be placed on it with certainty; the CDR3 is given as TCRdb lists it. The gene calls are TRBV23-1 and TRBJ2-7; the table's D call of TRBD2 was not tested on the DNA. TRBV23-1 carries the ORF label, with uncertain function. Counting both end residues, the CDR3 totals 10 amino acids. CDR3 region: CASSQTGGGN.

The chain uses TRBV19 and TRBJ1-6; D unclear. This CDR3 comprises 15 residues. The germline V gene encodes CDR1 LNHDA and CDR2 SQIVND (reference sequence). Between the trimmed V and J ends, which lost 2 bases and 9 bases, there was a span of 14 bases. CDR3 DNA sequence: TGTGCCAGTAGTATAACGTTTGAATTGAGTTCACCCCTCCACTTT. It specifies CASSITFELSSPLHF. Complete variable domain (other parts from reference TRBV19 and TRBJ1-6): DGGITQSPKYLFRKEGQNVTLSCEQNLNHDAMYWYRQDPGQGLRLIYYSQIVNDFQKGDIAEGYSVSREKKESFPLTVTSAQKNPTAFYLCASSITFELSSPLHFGNGTRLTVT.

The genes are TRBV2 and TRBJ1-5, with D perhaps matching TRBD1 (6 bases). The V end was cut by 7 bases, the J end by 1 base, with 14 bases between. Germline CDR1 and CDR2: SNHLY and FYNNEI. The CDR3 length is 15 residues. This CDR3 reads CASTPGGGSNQPQHF. CDR3 in DNA: TGTGCCAGCACTCCTGGAGGGGGGAGCAATCAGCCCCAGCATTTT.

This sequence joins TRBV18 and TRBJ2-2; D remains ambiguous. V lost 2 bases and J 4 bases, leaving 11 bases between the germline ends. This CDR3 comprises 15 residues. From germline, CDR1 is KGHSH and CDR2 LQKENI. The CDR3 bases are TGTGCCAGCTCACCAGGGGTCATTAGCACCGGGGAGCTGTTTTTT. Translation: CASSPGVISTGELFF.

Only one count was recorded for this clone. This chain uses TRBV21-1 with TRBJ1-1; the D call TRBD1 from the table was never checked on the DNA. TRBV21-1 is a known pseudogene. The CDR3 sequence is 15 residues long. CDR3 loop: CASSKAPTGGTEAFF. CDR3 DNA sequence: TGTGCCAGCAGCAAAGCACCGACAGGGGGCACTGAAGCTTTCTTT.

The V call is TRBV20-1, the J call TRBJ1-1, with TRBD1 as a possible D gene (5 bases). This CDR3 spans 11 amino acids. Germline assignment: CDR1 DFQATT and CDR2 SNEGSKA (reference sequence). With 5 bases removed from V and 4 bases from J, the gap between germline ends came to 8 bases. The chain's CDR3 is CSAGGLTEAFF. CDR3 DNA sequence: TGCAGTGCTGGGGGTCTCACTGAAGCTTTCTTT.

The gene calls are TRBV10-3 and TRBJ2-3, with D perhaps matching TRBD2 (6 bases). CDR1 and CDR2 from the germline V gene are ENHRY and SYGVKD. V lost 0 bases and J 5 bases, leaving 12 bases between the germline ends. The CDR3 is 15 residues long. The CDR3 DNA is TGTGCCATCAGTGAGTCGGCTAGCGCCAAAGATACGCAGTATTTT. Translating it yields CAISESASAKDTQYF.

The chain's CDR3 is CASSLRGSNTGELFF. The CDR3 DNA follows: TGTGCCAGCAGCTTACGCGGATCGAACACCGGGGAGCTGTTTTTT. The chain joins TRBV7-3 to TRBJ2-2; D ambiguous. The V gene's germline CDR1 is SGHTA and CDR2 FQGTGA. Trimming took off 2 bases at V and 0 bases at J, with 7 bases between the two ends. CDR3 size: 15 residues.

This clone was detected only once. The rearrangement joins TRBV5-1 to TRBJ2-1; D is unclear. The CDR3 has 16 amino acids. CDR1 and CDR2 from the germline V gene are SGHRS and YFSETQ. V lost 3 bases, J lost 0 bases, and 13 bases lay in between. The CDR3 spells CASSSDASSSYNEQFF. The CDR3 DNA reads as TGCGCCAGCAGCTCGGACGCTTCCAGCTCCTACAATGAGCAGTTCTTC.

The chain employs TRBV5-4 and TRBJ2-5, with 10 bases fitting TRBD2. The CDR3 contains 17 residues. Germline V gene lookup returns CDR1 SGHNT and CDR2 YYREEE (reference sequence). Trimming cost V 0 bases and J 5 bases; bases outside gene matches: 10. The CDR3 bases are TGTGCCAGCAGCTTGGACGCTAGCGGGGGAGCAACGGAGACCCAGTACTTC. Translated: CASSLDASGGATETQYF.

The chain has TRBV5-1 and TRBJ2-5, with a weak D call TRBD1 (6 bases). The CDR3 runs 14 residues. Looked up from germline, CDR1 is SGHRS and CDR2 is YFSETQ. Trimming removed 5 bases at V and 2 bases at J, with 13 bases between. The CDR3 loop is CASRTGGTQETQYF. In DNA form, the CDR3 reads TGCGCCAGCAGGACAGGAGGCACTCAAGAGACCCAGTACTTC.

This chain connects TRBV29-1 to TRBJ1-5; 7 bases map to TRBD1. There are 11 residues in the CDR3. Germline CDR1 SQVTM, CDR2 ANQGSEA. The CDR3 reads CRGQGNQPQHF. CDR3 in DNA: TGCAGAGGACAGGGCAATCAGCCCCAGCATTTT.

V usage is TRBV15 and J usage is TRBJ2-6; TRBD1 matches 7 bases. Germline CDR1 and CDR2: LNHNV and YYDKDF (reference sequence). The CDR3 totals 19 residues. V shed 1 base and J 0 bases; nucleotides not matched to a gene: 9. This chain's CDR3 is CATSRVWGQTFSGANVLTF. CDR3 nucleotides: TGTGCCACCAGCAGAGTTTGGGGACAGACTTTCTCTGGGGCCAACGTCCTGACTTTC.